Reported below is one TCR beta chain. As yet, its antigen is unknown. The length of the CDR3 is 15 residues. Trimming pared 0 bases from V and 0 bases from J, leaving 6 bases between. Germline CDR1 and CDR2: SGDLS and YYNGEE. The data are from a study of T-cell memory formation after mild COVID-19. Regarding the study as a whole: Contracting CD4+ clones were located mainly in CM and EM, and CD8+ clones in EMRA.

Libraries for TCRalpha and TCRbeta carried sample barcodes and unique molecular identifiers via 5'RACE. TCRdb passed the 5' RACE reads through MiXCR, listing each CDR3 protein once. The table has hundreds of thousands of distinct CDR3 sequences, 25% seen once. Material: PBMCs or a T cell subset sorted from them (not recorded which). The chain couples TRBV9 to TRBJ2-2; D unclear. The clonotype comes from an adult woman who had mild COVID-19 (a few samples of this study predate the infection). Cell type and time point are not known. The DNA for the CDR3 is TGTGCCAGCAGCGTAGGGCAGCCGAACACCGGGGAGCTGTTTTTT. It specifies CASSVGQPNTGELFF.